One sample yielded the 13 T cell receptor beta chains listed below, sequenced in a study of T-cell reconstitution after alpha-beta-depleted transplantation in children. Unique molecular identifiers were used in preparing the TCRbeta library. TCRdb reprocessed the PCR reads via MiXCR and lists one record per CDR3 protein. The data contain a few hundred thousand distinct CDR3 sequences, 15% to 20% of them singletons. Sequenced here: PBMCs, mostly from graft donor cells, sampled 360 days after TCRalphabeta/CD19-depleted stem cell transplant. The source of these receptors is a boy under two years old who had a stem cell transplant for Wiskott-Aldrich syndrome, so the T cells may come from the graft donor.

This clonotype has only a few counts. The chain has TRBV20-1 and TRBJ2-1, with D maybe TRBD1 (5 bases). The V end lost 7 bases, the J end lost 6 bases, and 19 bases lay between the germline ends. The V gene's germline CDR1 is DFQATT and CDR2 SNEGSKA (reference sequence). The CDR3 sequence is 14 residues long. This chain's CDR3 is CSVARPSGANEQFF. CDR3 in DNA: TGCAGTGTCGCCCGACCCTCTGGGGCCAATGAGCAGTTCTTC.

This chain uses TRBV28 with TRBJ2-5; D tentatively fits TRBD1 or TRBD2 (5 bases each). The CDR3 loop spans 15 amino acids. Looked up from germline, CDR1 is MDHEN and CDR2 is SYDVKM. Between the trimmed V and J ends, which lost 8 bases and 4 bases, there was a span of 20 bases. CDR3: CASSRGGSLGETQYF. The CDR3, as DNA: TGTGCCAGCTCGCGTGGGGGTTCTTTGGGAGAGACCCAGTACTTC.

The V call is TRBV6-1, the J call TRBJ2-1; D may be TRBD2 (6 bases). Germline V CDR1 and CDR2: MNHNS, SASEGT. Trimming cost V 6 bases and J 6 bases, with 27 bases left between them. CDR3 length: 18 amino acids. Here the CDR3 DNA reads TGTGCCAGCAGGAGGCAAAGCGGGCCTTTCCCCGGGGGCAATGAGCAGTTCTTC. Translation: CASRRQSGPFPGGNEQFF.

This clonotype was detected a few times. One end of the junction does not line up with germline, which may come from a read error. This chain's CDR3 is CATSDVTSSEQYF. CDR3 bases: TGTGCCACCAGTGATGTGACATCCTCCGAGCAGTACTTC. V is TRBV24-1 and J is TRBJ2-7, with unresolved D. The CDR3 consists of 13 residues. Germline CDR1 is KGHDR and CDR2 is SFDVKD.

This clonotype was seen more than once but under ten times. The chain recombines TRBV5-1 with TRBJ2-1; 8 nucleotides line up with TRBD1. Germline V gene lookup returns CDR1 SGHRS and CDR2 YFSETQ. V was pared by 7 bases and J by 5 bases, with 8 bases of the junction left unmatched. This CDR3 is built from 14 residues. The CDR3 DNA sequence: TGCGCCAGCGCCGGGCAGGGGGCCCACAATGAGCAGTTCTTC. Protein product: CASAGQGAHNEQFF.

The table lists this clonotype with a few counts. V and J are TRBV28 and TRBJ2-5, with TRBD2 matching over 8 bases. The V gene's germline CDR1 is MDHEN and CDR2 SYDVKM. V lost 4 bases, J lost 2 bases, and 9 bases stayed unmatched. The CDR3 sequence is 16 residues long. The CDR3 reads CASSWLGTRLQETQYF. CDR3 nucleotides: TGTGCCAGCAGTTGGTTAGGGACTAGGTTGCAAGAGACCCAGTACTTC. Using reference TRBV28 and TRBJ2-5 for the parts outside the CDR3, the full variable domain is DVKVTQSSRYLVKRTGEKVFLECVQDMDHENMFWYRQDPGLGLRLIYFSYDVKMKEKGDIPEGYSVSREKKERFSLILESASTNQTSMYLCASSWLGTRLQETQYFGPGTRLLVL.

The chain is built from TRBV14 and TRBJ2-7, with D uncertain. V was pared by 4 bases and J by 0 bases, with 10 bases between. This CDR3 region has 14 residues. Germline CDR1 SGHDN, CDR2 FVKESK. CDR3 amino acids: CASSRRLASYEQYF. DNA for the CDR3: TGTGCCAGCAGCCGGCGTCTTGCCTCCTACGAGCAGTACTTC.

V and J are TRBV7-8 and TRBJ2-3; 7 bases line up with TRBD1. Trimming cost V 5 bases and J 5 bases; bases outside gene matches: 7. From germline, CDR1 is SGHVS and CDR2 FQNEAQ. The CDR3 runs 14 residues. The CDR3 coding sequence is TGTGCCAGCAGCCGACAGGGCCGTGAAGATACGCAGTATTTT. Its translation is CASSRQGREDTQYF.

CDR3 amino acids: CASSPPGQRTNQPQHF. CDR3 in DNA: TGTGCCAGCAGTCCTCCGGGACAGCGTACCAATCAGCCCCAGCATTTT. The chain joins TRBV12-3 or TRBV12-4 to TRBJ1-5; 7 bases match TRBD1. The J segment lost 3 bases and the V segment lost 5 bases, leaving 10 bases of the junction unmatched. The CDR3 runs 16 residues.

This chain uses TRBV7-9 with TRBJ2-5; tentative D call: TRBD1 (6 bases). The germline V and J ends were trimmed by 5 bases and 4 bases, with 20 bases remaining between them. The CDR3 is made up of 16 amino acids. CDR1 and CDR2 from the germline V gene are SEHNR and FQNEAQ (reference sequence). CDR3 coding DNA: TGTGCCAGCAGCGCTCCACAGGGCCAGGGGCCAGAGACCCAGTACTTC. Its protein is CASSAPQGQGPETQYF.

The J gene is TRBJ2-5, the V gene TRBV7-2, with a possible D match to TRBD1 (7 bases). V was trimmed by 2 bases and J by 6 bases, leaving 19 bases between them. The germline V gene encodes CDR1 SGHTA and CDR2 FQGNSA. The CDR3 spans 16 residues. CDR3 bases: TGTGCCAGCAGCTTAATCGTTATAGGGGGCGGGAAGACCCAGTACTTC. Translation gives CASSLIVIGGGKTQYF.

This clonotype was seen more than once but under ten times. This chain uses TRBV5-5 with TRBJ2-1; 7 nucleotides line up with TRBD1. Germline CDR1 reads SGHKS; CDR2 reads YYEKEE (reference sequence). The length of the CDR3 is 14 residues. The V and J ends lost 4 bases and 4 bases, in that order; junction bases with no gene match: 5. The CDR3 here is CASSLTGQYNEQFF. Written as DNA, the CDR3 is TGTGCCAGCAGCCTTACGGGACAGTACAATGAGCAGTTCTTC. Filled out from reference TRBV5-5 and TRBJ2-1, the complete variable domain reads DAGVTQSPTHLIKTRGQQVTLRCSPISGHKSVSWYQQVLGQGPQFIFQYYEKEERGRGNFPDRFSARQFPNYSSELNVNALLLGDSALYLCASSLTGQYNEQFFGPGTRLTVL.

The chain uses TRBV3-1 and TRBJ2-2; no definite D call. The CDR3 runs 14 residues. The V gene lost 2 bases and the J gene lost 4 bases, with 8 bases spanning the gap. The germline V gene has CDR1 LGHDT and CDR2 YNNKEL (reference sequence). This chain's CDR3 is CASSQREATGELFF. Written as DNA, the CDR3 is TGTGCCAGCAGCCAAAGGGAAGCCACCGGGGAGCTGTTTTTT. Filled out from reference TRBV3-1 and TRBJ2-2, the complete variable domain reads DTAVSQTPKYLVTQMGNDKSIKCEQNLGHDTMYWYKQDSKKFLKIMFSYNNKELIINETVPNRFSPKSPDKAHLNLHINSLELGDSAVYFCASSQREATGELFFGEGSRLTVL.